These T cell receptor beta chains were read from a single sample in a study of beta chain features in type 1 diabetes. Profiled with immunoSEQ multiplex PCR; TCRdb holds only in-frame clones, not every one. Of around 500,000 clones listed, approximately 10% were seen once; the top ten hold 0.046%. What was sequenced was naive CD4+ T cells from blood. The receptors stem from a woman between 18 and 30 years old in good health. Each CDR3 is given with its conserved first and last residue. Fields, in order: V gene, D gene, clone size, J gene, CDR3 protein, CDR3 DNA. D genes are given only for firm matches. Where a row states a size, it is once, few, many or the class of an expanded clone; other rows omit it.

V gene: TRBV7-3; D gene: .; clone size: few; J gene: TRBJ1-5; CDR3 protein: CASSLTADQPQHF; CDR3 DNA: TGTGCCAGCAGCTTAACGGCTGATCAGCCCCAGCATTTT
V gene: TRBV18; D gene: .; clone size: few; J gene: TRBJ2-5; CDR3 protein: CASSPTDIKYQETQYF; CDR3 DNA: TGTGCCAGCTCACCAACGGACATAAAGTACCAAGAGACCCAGTACTTC
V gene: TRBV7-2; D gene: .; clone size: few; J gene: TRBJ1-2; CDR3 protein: CASSLEIHQRGYTF; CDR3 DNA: TGTGCCAGCAGCTTAGAGATTCACCAAAGAGGCTACACCTTC
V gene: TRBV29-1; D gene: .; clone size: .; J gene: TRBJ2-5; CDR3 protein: CSVVSDLETQYF; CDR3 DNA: TGCAGCGTTGTTAGTGATTTGGAGACCCAGTACTTC
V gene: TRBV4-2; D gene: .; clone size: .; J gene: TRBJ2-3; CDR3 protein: CASSQEGPARVYTQYF; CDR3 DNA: TGTGCCAGCAGCCAAGAAGGCCCGGCGCGGGTGTATACGCAGTATTTT
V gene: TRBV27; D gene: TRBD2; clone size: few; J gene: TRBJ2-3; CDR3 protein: CASKTGLAGRDTQYF; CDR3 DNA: TGTGCCAGCAAGACAGGACTAGCGGGGAGAGATACGCAGTATTTT
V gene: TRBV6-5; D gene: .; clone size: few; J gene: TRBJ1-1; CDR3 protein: CASSPGSRIAEAFF; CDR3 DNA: TGTGCCAGCAGTCCAGGGAGTAGGATAGCTGAAGCTTTCTTT
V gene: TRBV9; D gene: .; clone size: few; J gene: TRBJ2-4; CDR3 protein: CASSPKDKNIQYF; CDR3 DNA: TGTGCCAGCAGCCCCAAGGACAAAAACATTCAGTACTTC
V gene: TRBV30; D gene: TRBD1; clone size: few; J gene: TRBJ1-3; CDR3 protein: CAWSRGQSSSGNTIYF; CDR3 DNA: TGTGCCTGGAGTAGGGGACAGTCGAGCTCTGGAAACACCATATATTTT
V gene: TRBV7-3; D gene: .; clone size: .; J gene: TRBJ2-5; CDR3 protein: CASSWDRGDETQYF; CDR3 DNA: TGTGCCAGCAGCTGGGATCGGGGTGACGAGACCCAGTACTTC
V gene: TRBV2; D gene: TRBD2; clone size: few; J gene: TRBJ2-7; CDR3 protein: CASRASGISYEQYF; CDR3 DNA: TGTGCCAGCAGGGCTAGCGGCATCTCCTACGAGCAGTACTTC
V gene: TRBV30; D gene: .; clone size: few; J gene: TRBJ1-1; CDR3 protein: CAWSGEYWGNDMNTEAFF; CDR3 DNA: TGTGCCTGGAGTGGGGAGTATTGGGGCAACGACATGAACACTGAAGCTTTCTTT
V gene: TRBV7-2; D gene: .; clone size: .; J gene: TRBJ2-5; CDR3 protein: CASSPGRQGGWPETQYF; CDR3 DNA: TGTGCCAGCAGCCCGGGAAGACAGGGAGGGTGGCCGGAGACCCAGTACTTC
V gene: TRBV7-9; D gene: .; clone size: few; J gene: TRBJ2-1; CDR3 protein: CASSFRDLPYNEQFF; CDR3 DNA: TGTGCCAGCAGCTTCCGGGACCTTCCTTACAATGAGCAGTTCTTC
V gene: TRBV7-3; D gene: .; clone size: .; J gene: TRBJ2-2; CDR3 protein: CASSSRGSGELFF; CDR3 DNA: TGTGCCAGCAGCTCGCGAGGGTCCGGGGAGCTGTTTTTT
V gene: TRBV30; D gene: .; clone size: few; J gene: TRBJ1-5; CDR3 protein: CAWSVRTANSNQPQHF; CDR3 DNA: TGTGCCTGGAGTGTACGGACAGCGAATAGCAATCAGCCCCAGCATTTT
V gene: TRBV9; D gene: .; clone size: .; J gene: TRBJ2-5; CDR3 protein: CASSPRDPSSTQYF; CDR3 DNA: TGTGCCAGCAGCCCCAGGGACCCCTCATCTACCCAGTACTTC
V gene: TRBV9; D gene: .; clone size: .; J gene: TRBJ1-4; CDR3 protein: CASSVSTGAGGEKLFF; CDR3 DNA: TGTGCCAGCAGCGTAAGCACCGGGGCAGGAGGTGAAAAACTGTTTTTT
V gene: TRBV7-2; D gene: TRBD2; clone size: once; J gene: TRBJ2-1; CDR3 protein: CASSLGLAGGANEQFF; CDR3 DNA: TGTGCCAGCAGCTTGGGCCTAGCGGGAGGAGCGAATGAGCAGTTCTTC
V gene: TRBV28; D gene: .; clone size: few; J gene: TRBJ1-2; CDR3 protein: CASRGVSGSGGYTF; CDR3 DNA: TGTGCCAGCAGGGGGGTCAGTGGATCGGGAGGCTACACCTTC